This TCR beta chain was found in a study of OX40 agonist ivuxolimab in advanced cancers. Study-level findings and limits: Partial responders at 0.1-3.0 mg/kg had among the lowest clonal expansion.

The CDR3 has 14 amino acids. CDR1 and CDR2 (germline): SQVTM, ANQGSEA. V lost 4 bases and J lost 0, with 9 bases in between. Measured with immunoSEQ multiplex PCR; TCRdb has only the in-frame clones, and not every one. The profile covers some 54,000 clones, with 70% to 85% appearing a single time and about 6% taken by the ten largest. This clone is judged medium-sized. Its antigen is still unknown. This specimen consisted of CD4+ or CD8+ T cells sorted from blood, obtained in a trial of the OX40 agonist ivuxolimab. The sequence was obtained from an adult with an advanced solid tumor such as melanoma, head and neck, liver or kidney cancer. V gene TRBV29-1 combines with J gene TRBJ2-2, with D possibly matching TRBD2 (5 bases). The CDR3 is CSVAGSTNTGELFF. The CDR3 nucleotides are TGCAGCGTTGCGGGAAGTACGAACACCGGGGAGCTGTTTTTT.